Reported below is one T cell receptor (beta chain). The data originate from a study of blood T cell repertoires in COVID-19. For the study at large: COVID-19 samples, acute and convalescent, were from the United States, Italy and Spain. PBMCs, B-cell-depleted T cells, or T cells provided the cDNA or gDNA that made up the material.

CDR3 length equals 14 residues. The ends were cut back, 10 bases at V and 6 bases at J, with 21 bases in the middle. Per germline, CDR1 KGHSH and CDR2 LQKENI. Per the original data handling: Quantification of nucleated cells was approximated via reference gene primer amplification. Method: immunoSEQ multiplex PCR; TCRdb's copy keeps in-frame clones and lacks some. That table supplies the V and J calls and clone size; D and trimming were determined from the DNA. The profile covers 200,000 to 250,000 clones, with 84% appearing a single time and 7.6% taken by the ten largest. This chain joins TRBV18 and TRBJ1-2; possibly TRBD1 for D (5 bases). Sequencing used peripheral blood. This clonotype was obtained from a woman between 50 and 59 years old with active or convalescent COVID-19. The CDR3 region is CATASDSLSHGYTF. As DNA, the CDR3 is TGTGCCACCGCCAGCGACAGCCTTTCACATGGCTACACCTTC.